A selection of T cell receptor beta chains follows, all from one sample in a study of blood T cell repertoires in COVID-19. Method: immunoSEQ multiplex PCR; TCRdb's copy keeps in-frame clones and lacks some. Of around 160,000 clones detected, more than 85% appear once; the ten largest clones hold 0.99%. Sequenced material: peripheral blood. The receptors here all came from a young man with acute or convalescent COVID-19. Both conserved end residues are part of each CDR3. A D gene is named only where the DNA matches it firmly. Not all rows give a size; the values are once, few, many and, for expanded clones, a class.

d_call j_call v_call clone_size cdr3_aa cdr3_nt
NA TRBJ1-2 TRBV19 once CASSWGMGRQLYGYTF TGTGCCAGTAGTTGGGGTATGGGTCGACAGCTCTATGGCTACACCTTC
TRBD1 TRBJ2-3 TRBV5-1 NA CASSFLGQGAGDTQYF TGCGCCAGCAGCTTTTTAGGACAGGGGGCTGGTGATACGCAGTATTTT
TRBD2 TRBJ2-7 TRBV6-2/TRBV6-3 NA CASSYPIGLAGTYEQYF TGTGCCAGCAGTTACCCCATAGGACTAGCGGGTACCTACGAGCAGTACTTC
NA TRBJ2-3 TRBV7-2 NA CASSLQAVGADTQYF TGTGCCAGCAGCTTACAAGCGGTGGGAGCAGATACGCAGTATTTT
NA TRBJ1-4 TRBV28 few CASRLPAPNEKLFF TGTGCCAGCAGACTGCCTGCGCCTAATGAAAAACTGTTTTTT
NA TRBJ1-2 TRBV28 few CASRSQGEGGYTF TGTGCCAGCAGGTCACAGGGTGAAGGGGGCTACACCTTC
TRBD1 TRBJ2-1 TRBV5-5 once CASSLWGQGTNEQFF TGTGCCAGCAGCTTATGGGGACAGGGAACCAATGAGCAGTTCTTC
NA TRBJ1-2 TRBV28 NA CASGGWNGYTF TGTGCCAGCGGAGGTTGGAATGGCTACACCTTC
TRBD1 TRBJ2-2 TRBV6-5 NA CASSSTGTNTGELFF TGTGCCAGCAGCTCGACAGGGACGAACACCGGGGAGCTGTTTTTT
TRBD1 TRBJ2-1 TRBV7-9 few CASTLLTGDEQFF TGTGCCAGCACCTTACTGACAGGGGATGAGCAGTTCTTC
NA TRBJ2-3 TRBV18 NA CASSPATASRDTQYF TGTGCCAGCTCACCAGCGACAGCTTCTAGAGATACGCAGTATTTT
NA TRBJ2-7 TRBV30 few CAWSGSGPGLRYEQYF TGTGCCTGGAGTGGGTCAGGGCCAGGGCTACGATACGAGCAGTACTTC
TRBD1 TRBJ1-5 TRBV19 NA CASSIDRAPNQPQHF TGTGCCAGTAGTATCGACAGGGCCCCCAATCAGCCCCAGCATTTT
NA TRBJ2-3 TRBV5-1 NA CASSSMDSPTDTQYF TGCGCCAGCAGCTCAATGGACAGTCCTACAGATACGCAGTATTTT
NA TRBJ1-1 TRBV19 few CASSMPQGTEAFF TGTGCCAGTAGTATGCCGCAGGGAACTGAAGCTTTCTTT
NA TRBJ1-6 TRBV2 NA CASSLEGSPLHF TGTGCCAGCAGTCTCGAGGGTTCACCCCTCCACTTT
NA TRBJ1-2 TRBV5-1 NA CASSLDGANYGYTF TGCGCCAGCAGCTTGGACGGGGCTAACTATGGCTACACCTTC
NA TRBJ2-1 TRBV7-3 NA CASSFSHNEQFF TGTGCCAGCAGCTTTAGCCACAATGAGCAGTTCTTC
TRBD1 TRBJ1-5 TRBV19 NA CASSPRTGYEVYGNQPQHF TGTGCCAGTAGTCCCCGGACAGGGTATGAAGTTTATGGCAATCAGCCCCAGCATTTT
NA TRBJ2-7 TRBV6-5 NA CASNLKSGSYEQYF TGTGCCAGCAACCTCAAGTCCGGCTCCTACGAGCAGTACTTC
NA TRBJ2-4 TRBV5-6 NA CASSRRGAKNIQYF TGTGCCAGCAGCCGCCGGGGAGCCAAAAACATTCAGTACTTC
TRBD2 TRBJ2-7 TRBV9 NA CASSGSGGPREQYF TGTGCCAGCAGCGGTAGCGGGGGCCCCCGCGAGCAGTACTTC
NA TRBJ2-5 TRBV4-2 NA CASSQDHQTKKTQYF TGTGCCAGCAGCCAAGATCACCAGACAAAAAAGACCCAGTACTTC
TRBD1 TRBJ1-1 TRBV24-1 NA CATSGTGTGNEAFF TGTGCCACCAGTGGTACCGGGACAGGCAATGAAGCTTTCTTT
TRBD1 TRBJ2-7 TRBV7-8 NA CASSFTRGQGYEQYF TGTGCCAGCAGCTTTACCCGGGGACAGGGCTACGAGCAGTACTTC
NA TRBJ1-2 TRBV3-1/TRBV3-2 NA CASSRAANGYTF TGTGCCAGCAGCCGGGCAGCAAATGGCTACACCTTC
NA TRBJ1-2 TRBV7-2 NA CASSFGGSYGYTF TGTGCCAGCAGCTTCGGGGGGAGCTATGGCTACACCTTC
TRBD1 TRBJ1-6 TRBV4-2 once CASSQVQGASESPLHF TGTGCCAGCAGCCAAGTTCAGGGGGCCAGCGAATCACCCCTCCACTTT
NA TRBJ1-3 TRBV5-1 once CASSLGGSGNTIYF TGCGCCAGCAGCCTCGGGGGGTCGGGAAACACCATATATTTT
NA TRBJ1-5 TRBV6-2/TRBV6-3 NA CASSYGGPGNQPQHF TGTGCCAGCAGTTACGGAGGGCCGGGGAATCAGCCCCAGCATTTT
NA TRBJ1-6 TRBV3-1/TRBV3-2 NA CASSPDKRRSPLHF TGTGCCAGCAGCCCGGACAAACGGCGTTCACCCCTCCACTTT
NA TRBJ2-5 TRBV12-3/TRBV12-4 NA CASSWDSQETQYF TGTGCCAGCAGTTGGGACTCCCAAGAGACCCAGTACTTC
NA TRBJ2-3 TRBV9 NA CASSTTGTSTDTQYF TGTGCCAGCAGCACGACCGGGACAAGCACAGATACGCAGTATTTT
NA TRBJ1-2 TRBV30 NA CAWSVPGEANYGYTF TGTGCCTGGAGTGTTCCGGGGGAGGCTAACTATGGCTACACCTTC
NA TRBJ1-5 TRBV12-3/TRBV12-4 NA CASSPGQSQPQHF TGTGCCAGCAGTCCGGGACAAAGTCAGCCCCAGCATTTT
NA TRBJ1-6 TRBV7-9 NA CASSLDSLSSPLHF TGTGCCAGCAGCTTAGATTCTCTTTCGTCACCCCTCCACTTT
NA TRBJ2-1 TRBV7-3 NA CASSPEGNLGANEQFF TGTGCCAGCAGCCCGGAGGGCAATCTTGGGGCTAATGAGCAGTTCTTC
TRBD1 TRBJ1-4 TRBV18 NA CASSPSGQANEKLFF TGTGCCAGCTCACCGTCGGGACAGGCCAATGAAAAACTGTTTTTT
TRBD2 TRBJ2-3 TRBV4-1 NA CASSQDLAGGASTDTQYF TGCGCCAGCAGCCAAGATTTAGCGGGGGGGGCCAGCACAGATACGCAGTATTTT
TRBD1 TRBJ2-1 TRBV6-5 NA CASRSGTGLYNEQFF TGTGCCAGCAGGTCCGGGACAGGACTATACAATGAGCAGTTCTTC
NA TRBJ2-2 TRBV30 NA CAWKQGSGELFF TGTGCCTGGAAACAGGGAAGCGGGGAGCTGTTTTTT
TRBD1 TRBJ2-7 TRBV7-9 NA CASSFSGGQGLMDEQYF TGTGCCAGCAGCTTCAGCGGGGGACAGGGGCTTATGGACGAGCAGTACTTC
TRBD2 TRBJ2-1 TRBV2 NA CASSVGGGSYNEQFF TGTGCCAGCAGTGTCGGGGGGGGCTCCTACAATGAGCAGTTCTTC
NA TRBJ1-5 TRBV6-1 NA CASSDNSNQPQHF TGTGCCAGCAGTGACAACAGTAATCAGCCCCAGCATTTT
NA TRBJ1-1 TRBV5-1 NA CASSLASGARAFF TGCGCCAGCAGCTTGGCCAGTGGGGCAAGAGCTTTCTTT